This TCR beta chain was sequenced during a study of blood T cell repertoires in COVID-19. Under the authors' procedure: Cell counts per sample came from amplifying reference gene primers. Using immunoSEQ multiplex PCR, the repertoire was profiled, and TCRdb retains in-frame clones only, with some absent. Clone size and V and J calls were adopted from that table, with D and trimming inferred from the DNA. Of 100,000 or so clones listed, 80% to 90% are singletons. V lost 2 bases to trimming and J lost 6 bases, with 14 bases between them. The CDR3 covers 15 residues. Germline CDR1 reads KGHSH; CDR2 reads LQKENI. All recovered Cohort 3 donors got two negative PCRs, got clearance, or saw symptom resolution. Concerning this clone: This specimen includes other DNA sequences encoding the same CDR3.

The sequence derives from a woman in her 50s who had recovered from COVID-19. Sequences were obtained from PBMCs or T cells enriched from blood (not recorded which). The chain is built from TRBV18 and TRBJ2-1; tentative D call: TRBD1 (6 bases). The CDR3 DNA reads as TGTGCCAGCTCACCAGGATCAGGGGTTATCAATGAGCAGTTCTTC. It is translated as CASSPGSGVINEQFF.